The clone carrying this T cell receptor beta chain was counted many times. Its antigen remains unidentified. The CDR3 is 16 residues long. Germline CDR1 reads SGHVS; CDR2 reads FQNEAQ. The trim removed 5 bases at V and 3 bases at J, leaving 9 bases unmatched. The data were obtained in a study of T cell repertoires in cytomegalovirus infection. Study-level background: Researchers turned to recently identified HLA-C-restricted CMV epitopes as well as well-studied HLA-B-restricted ones. Indicated by public TCR beta signatures were CMV infection and matching HLA type.

TCRdb passed the reads through MiXCR, listing each CDR3 protein once. The sample shows some 800,000 distinct CDR3 sequences, about 30% of them seen only once. Notes on the study in general: CMV carriers having the relevant HLA were flagged by cumulative public TCR beta family frequency. It was HLA-C-restricted CMV-specific TCR beta clonotypes that dominated the response ex vivo.

This receptor was taken from a human donor in good health (CMV status not recorded). Some clones in this sample may be carry-over from other donors' samples. This specimen was cultured CD8+ T cells from PBMCs, taken from culture after CMV antigen stimulation. The V and J genes are TRBV7-8 and TRBJ2-2; TRBD2 aligns across 7 bases. The CDR3 spells CASSDPLGGDTGELFF. CDR3 DNA: TGTGCCAGCAGCGACCCCCTTGGGGGGGACACCGGGGAGCTGTTTTTT. The whole variable domain, filled in from reference TRBV7-8 and TRBJ2-2, reads GAGVSQSPRYKVAKRGQDVALRCDPISGHVSLFWYQQALGQGPEFLTYFQNEAQLDKSGLPSDRFFAERPEGSVSTLKIQRTQQEDSAVYLCASSDPLGGDTGELFFGEGSRLTVL.